One sample yielded the 29 T cell receptor beta chains listed below, sequenced in a study of T cell responses to AZD1222 COVID-19 vaccine. The method was immunoSEQ multiplex PCR; TCRdb's version includes in-frame clones alone and lacks a portion of them. The sample lists 90,000 to 120,000 clones, 87% occurring once. The sample consisted of peripheral blood, taken on day 0 of AZD1222 vaccination. These receptors were obtained from an adult in good health.

CDR3 bases: TGTGCCAGTAGCCCGAGTCGGGCTAAAAGCTACGAGCAGTACTTC. Protein sequence: CASSPSRAKSYEQYF. The chain has TRBV19 and TRBJ2-7, with D unresolved. CDR1 LNHDA and CDR2 SQIVND come from the germline V gene (reference sequence). The CDR3 has 15 amino acids. V lost 6 bases and J lost 3, with 18 bases in between.

This chain uses TRBV28 with TRBJ1-4; the match to TRBD1 covers 9 bases. V dropped 6 bases and J dropped 11; count of bases not matched to a gene: 16. Germline CDR1 reads MDHEN; CDR2 reads SYDVKM. CDR3 size: 16 residues. CDR3 nucleotides: TGTGCCAGCAGCTTGCAGGGACAGGGAAGAATGAGGAAACTGTTTTTT. It yields the protein CASSLQGQGRMRKLFF.

The chain employs TRBV4-2 and TRBJ2-7; TRBD2 matches 11 bases. There are 14 residues in the CDR3. Germline V gene data show CDR1 as LGHNA and CDR2 as YNFKEQ. V lost 3 bases and J lost 3; bases outside the gene matches: 1. The CDR3 DNA follows: TGTGCCAGCAGCCATGGACTAGCGGGCTACGAGCAGTACTTC. Translated: CASSHGLAGYEQYF.

This clone turned up a few times. The V gene is TRBV19, the J gene TRBJ1-2; D call uncertain. Germline CDR1 is LNHDA and CDR2 is SQIVND (reference sequence). V was clipped by 10 bases and J by 4 bases, with 16 bases between them. CDR3 length: 13 residues. Here the CDR3 DNA reads TGTGCCACGCGCCCGGAAGTTGGCTATGGCTACACCTTC. Its translation is CATRPEVGYGYTF.

This sequence joins TRBV5-1 and TRBJ1-1, with 7 bases lining up with TRBD1. CDR1 is SGHRS, CDR2 YFSETQ, per germline. The ends lost 0 bases at V and 1 base at J; junction bases unmatched: 3. The CDR3 length is 15 residues. This chain's CDR3 is CASSLGGQKNTEAFF. The CDR3 DNA follows: TGCGCCAGCAGCTTGGGGGGACAGAAGAACACTGAAGCTTTCTTT.

A remark on this clone: A read error is possible here, since a much larger clone lies one base away. The CDR3 region is CASSSSGDEQYF. DNA for the CDR3: TGTGCCAGCAGCTCCTCAGGGGACGAGCAGTACTTC. J is TRBJ2-7 and V is TRBV11-2, with D tentatively TRBD1 (6 bases). Germline lookup yields CDR1 SGHAT and CDR2 FQNNGV. V was pared by 4 bases and J by 5 bases, with 9 bases between. There are 12 residues in the CDR3.

The CDR3 nucleotides are TGTGCCAGCAGCTTCGGGACTGAAGCTTTCTTT. Protein product: CASSFGTEAFF. The chain links TRBV5-4 to TRBJ1-1, with no clear D. The germline V gene encodes CDR1 SGHNT and CDR2 YYREEE (reference sequence). V shed 2 bases and J shed 5 bases, with 4 bases lying between them. This CDR3 is 11 amino acids long.

The chain joins TRBV6-5 to TRBJ1-6; D not resolved. Trimming left V 2 bases short and J 5 bases short, with 7 bases between. The CDR3 consists of 14 residues. Germline V gives CDR1 MNHEY, CDR2 SVGAGI. This chain's CDR3 is CASSYRGNNSPLHF. Written as DNA, the CDR3 is TGTGCCAGCAGTTACCGCGGGAATAATTCACCCCTCCACTTT.

This chain uses TRBV10-3 with TRBJ2-3; D is perhaps TRBD2 (6 bases). V was pared by 8 bases and J by 0 bases, with 15 bases between. CDR3 length: 15 residues. Germline CDR1 ENHRY, CDR2 SYGVKD. The DNA for the CDR3 is TGTGCCATCTCCCAGGCAGCGGGTAGCACAGATACGCAGTATTTT. Protein sequence: CAISQAAGSTDTQYF.

The J gene is TRBJ2-5, the V gene TRBV7-6; D is uncertain. The CDR3 has 12 residues. CDR1 is SGHVS and CDR2 is FNYEAQ in the germline V gene. V lost 0 bases and J 6 bases, leaving 5 bases between the germline ends. This CDR3 reads CASSLARKTQYF. In DNA form, the CDR3 reads TGTGCCAGCAGCTTAGCCCGTAAGACCCAGTACTTC. The entire variable domain, with the rest obtained from reference TRBV7-6 and TRBJ2-5, is as follows: GAGVSQSPRYKVTKRGQDVALRCDPISGHVSLYWYRQALGQGPEFLTYFNYEAQQDKSGLPNDRFSAERPEGSISTLTIQRTEQRDSAMYRCASSLARKTQYFGPGTRLLVL.

This clone appeared once. This rearrangement joins TRBV7-2 to TRBJ1-2; D is unclear. In germline, CDR1 is SGHTA, CDR2 FQGNSA. CDR3 size: 15 residues. Trimming took off 3 bases at V and 4 bases at J, with 15 bases between the two ends. The CDR3 nucleotides are TGTGCCAGCAGCTTTCCCGGGTTGGGAGGCTATGGCTACACCTTC. As protein: CASSFPGLGGYGYTF. The full variable domain, its missing parts supplied by reference TRBV7-2 and TRBJ1-2, is GAGVSQSPSNKVTEKGKDVELRCDPISGHTALYWYRQSLGQGLEFLIYFQGNSAPDKSGLPSDRFSAERTGGSVSTLTIQRTQQEDSAVYLCASSFPGLGGYGYTFGSGTRLTVV.

The rearrangement links TRBV27 to TRBJ2-7, with D possibly TRBD1 on 5 matching bases. Germline V lookup: CDR1 MNHEY, CDR2 SMNVEV (reference sequence). Trimming removed 4 bases from V and 4 bases from J, with 11 bases in between. This CDR3 comprises 13 residues. CDR3 DNA sequence: TGTGCCAGCAGTTGGGGCAGGGTGTACGAGCAGTACTTC. Protein: CASSWGRVYEQYF.

V usage is TRBV10-3 and J usage is TRBJ1-1; weak D call: TRBD1 (6 bases). Germline-derived CDR1 and CDR2 are ENHRY and SYGVKD. CDR3 size: 16 residues. Between the trimmed V and J ends, which lost 2 bases and 1 base, there was a span of 14 bases. CDR3 in amino acids: CAISETQGYENTEAFF. CDR3 nucleotides: TGTGCCATCAGTGAGACACAGGGATATGAGAACACTGAAGCTTTCTTT.

The chain is built from TRBV19 and TRBJ1-5, with D perhaps matching TRBD1 (5 bases). Germline-derived CDR1 and CDR2 are LNHDA and SQIVND (reference sequence). Trimming shortened V by 3 bases and J by 5 bases, and 8 bases separated the two germline ends. The CDR3 is 13 residues long. Here the CDR3 reads CASSIGGDQPQHF. CDR3 nucleotides: TGTGCCAGTAGTATCGGGGGGGATCAGCCCCAGCATTTT.

The J gene is TRBJ1-1, the V gene TRBV2; D is unclear. In germline, CDR1 is SNHLY, CDR2 FYNNEI. V was pared by 1 base and J by 1 base, with 7 bases between. The CDR3 length is 14 residues. DNA for the CDR3: TGTGCCAGCAGTGAAGGCAGACCGAACACTGAAGCTTTCTTT. Its protein product is CASSEGRPNTEAFF. The full variable domain, completed using reference TRBV2 and TRBJ1-1, is EPEVTQTPSHQVTQMGQEVILRCVPISNHLYFYWYRQILGQKVEFLVSFYNNEISEKSEIFDDQFSVERPDGSNFTLKIRSTKLEDSAMYFCASSEGRPNTEAFFGQGTRLTVV.

The genes are TRBV28 and TRBJ1-1; a weak D match, TRBD1 (5 bases). CDR1 is MDHEN, CDR2 SYDVKM, per germline. The CDR3 is 15 amino acids. Trimming shortened V by 4 bases and J by 4 bases, and 16 bases separated the two germline ends. The CDR3 is CASSYENQGFTEAFF. The CDR3 coding sequence is TGTGCCAGCAGTTATGAAAACCAGGGCTTCACTGAAGCTTTCTTT.

The V gene is TRBV4-3, the J gene TRBJ1-2, with D possibly matching TRBD1 (6 bases). This CDR3 spans 13 amino acids. V was shortened by 10 bases and J by 4 bases, with 16 bases between the two germline ends. Germline V CDR1 and CDR2: LGHNA, YSLEER. The CDR3: CATRGGTLYGYTF. The CDR3 DNA reads as TGCGCCACCAGAGGGGGGACTCTCTATGGCTACACCTTC.

The V call is TRBV4-3, the J call TRBJ1-2; TRBD1 matches 9 bases. V shed 3 bases and J 7 bases; nucleotides not matched to a gene: 12. Germline V gene sequence: CDR1 LGHNA, CDR2 YSLEER. The length of the CDR3 is 16 residues. CDR3 in DNA: TGCGCCAGCAGCCAGCAGGGACAGGGTCATTTGCGTGGCTACACCTTC. Translated, it gives CASSQQGQGHLRGYTF.

The chain is built from TRBV5-5 and TRBJ1-3; D is ambiguous. CDR1 SGHKS and CDR2 YYEKEE come from the germline V gene (reference sequence). The V and J ends lost 0 bases and 0 bases respectively, with 7 bases between them. The CDR3 extends over 15 amino acids. The CDR3 is CASSLGGPSGNTIYF. DNA for the CDR3: TGTGCCAGCAGCTTGGGCGGACCCTCTGGAAACACCATATATTTT.

The J gene is TRBJ1-2, the V gene TRBV18, with 9 positions matching TRBD1. Germline trimming cut 6 bases from V and 3 bases from J; bases unmatched to any gene: 8. CDR1 and CDR2 from the germline V gene are KGHSH and LQKENI. The CDR3 contains 15 residues. The chain's CDR3 is CASSAGTGNHYGYTF. The CDR3 DNA sequence: TGTGCCAGCTCCGCCGGGACAGGGAATCACTATGGCTACACCTTC.

V and J are TRBV7-3 and TRBJ2-1; a weak D match, TRBD1 (5 bases). The CDR3 is 15 residues long. Germline CDR1 SGHTA, CDR2 FQGTGA. The ends were cut back, 0 bases at V and 8 bases at J, with 14 bases in the middle. The CDR3 is CASSLTGHEGDEQFF. The CDR3 DNA is TGTGCCAGCAGCTTAACGGGCCACGAAGGGGATGAGCAGTTCTTC.

The gene calls are TRBV28 and TRBJ1-2, with 9 bases fitting TRBD1. This CDR3 has 15 residues. Germline loops: CDR1 MDHEN, CDR2 SYDVKM. Germline trimming cut 2 bases from V and 3 bases from J; bases unmatched to any gene: 4. This chain's CDR3 is CASSLPGQGHYGYTF. CDR3 coding DNA: TGTGCCAGCAGTTTACCGGGACAGGGCCACTATGGCTACACCTTC.

V usage is TRBV5-1 and J usage is TRBJ1-2; D perhaps matches TRBD1 (5 bases). With 3 bases removed from V and 2 bases from J, the gap between germline ends came to 11 bases. This CDR3 has 14 residues. Germline assignment: CDR1 SGHRS and CDR2 YFSETQ. CDR3 amino acids: CASSYVGGNYGYTF. CDR3 in DNA: TGCGCCAGCAGCTATGTGGGGGGGAACTATGGCTACACCTTC.

This chain connects TRBV9 to TRBJ2-5; TRBD1 aligns across 12 bases. The CDR3 sequence is 17 residues long. The junction had 10 bases not matched to a gene; V was cut back by 3 bases and J by 4 bases. The germline CDR1 and CDR2 sequences are SGDLS and YYNGEE. CDR3 residues: CASSETGQGAVGETQYF. The CDR3 DNA reads as TGTGCCAGCAGCGAAACGGGACAGGGGGCCGTCGGAGAGACCCAGTACTTC.

CDR3 nucleotide sequence: TGTGCCAGCAGCCAAACGGGGGCGGGCTACACCTTC. Translation: CASSQTGAGYTF. The V and J genes are TRBV3-1 (or the pseudogene TRBV3-2) and TRBJ1-2; tentative D call: TRBD1 (6 bases). This CDR3 comprises 12 residues. Germline values: CDR1 LGHDT, CDR2 YNNKEL (reference sequence). Trimming took off 2 bases at V and 8 bases at J, with 9 bases between the two ends.

This sequence joins TRBV6-1 and TRBJ2-5; D not certain. Germline lookup yields CDR1 MNHNS and CDR2 SASEGT. The CDR3 spans 14 residues. V lost 5 bases to trimming and J lost 1 base, with 11 bases between them. The CDR3 DNA follows: TGTGCCAGCAGTCGGTTGGCAGCCCAAGAGACCCAGTACTTC. Protein: CASSRLAAQETQYF.

The genes are TRBV7-2 and TRBJ1-5, with D perhaps matching TRBD1 (5 bases). Germline V CDR1 and CDR2: SGHTA, FQGNSA. CDR3 size: 13 residues. The V and J ends lost 5 bases and 9 bases respectively, with 14 bases between them. The CDR3 protein is CASSPDRERPQHF. DNA for the CDR3: TGTGCCAGCAGCCCCGACAGAGAACGGCCCCAGCATTTT.

This chain connects TRBV25-1 to TRBJ1-2; D possibly corresponds to TRBD1 (6 bases). With 7 bases removed from V and 10 bases from J, the gap between germline ends came to 19 bases. The CDR3 extends over 13 amino acids. Germline V gene data show CDR1 as MGHDK and CDR2 as SYGVNS. CDR3 sequence: CASTETGSAFYTF. CDR3 nucleotide sequence: TGTGCCAGCACCGAGACAGGAAGCGCGTTCTACACCTTC.

The chain recombines TRBV4-1 with TRBJ2-5; 11 bases match TRBD2. The CDR3 has 16 amino acids. J was trimmed by 7 bases and V by 0 bases; bases with no gene match: 7. Germline V gene data show CDR1 as MGHRA and CDR2 as YSYEKL. The CDR3 region is CASSQEATSGVGTQYF. The CDR3 bases are TGCGCCAGCAGCCAAGAGGCGACTAGCGGGGTCGGGACCCAGTACTTC.